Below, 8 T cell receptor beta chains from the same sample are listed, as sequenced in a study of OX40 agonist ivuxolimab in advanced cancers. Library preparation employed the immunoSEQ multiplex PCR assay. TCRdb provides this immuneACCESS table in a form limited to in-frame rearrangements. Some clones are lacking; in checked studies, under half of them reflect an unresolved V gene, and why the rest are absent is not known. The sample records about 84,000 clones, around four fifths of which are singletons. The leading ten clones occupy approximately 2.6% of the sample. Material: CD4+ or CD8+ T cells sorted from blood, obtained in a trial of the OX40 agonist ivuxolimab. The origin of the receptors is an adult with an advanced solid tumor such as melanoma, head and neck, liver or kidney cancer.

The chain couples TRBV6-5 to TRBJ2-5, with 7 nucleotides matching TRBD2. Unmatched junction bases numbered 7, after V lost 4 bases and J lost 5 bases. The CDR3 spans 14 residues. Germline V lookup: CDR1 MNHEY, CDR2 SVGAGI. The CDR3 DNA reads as TGTGCCAGCAGTTCGGGGGGATGGTGGGAGACCCAGTACTTC. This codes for CASSSGGWWETQYF.

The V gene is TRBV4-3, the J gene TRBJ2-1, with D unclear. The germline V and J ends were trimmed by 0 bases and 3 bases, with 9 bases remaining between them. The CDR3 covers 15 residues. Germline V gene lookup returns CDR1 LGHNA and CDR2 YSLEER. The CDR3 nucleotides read TGCGCCAGCAGCCAAGAGGTTACGGTCTACAATGAGCAGTTCTTC. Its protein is CASSQEVTVYNEQFF.

CDR3 sequence (DNA): TGCGCCAGCAGCTTTACGACAGATTCCTACGAGCAGTACTTC. Residues: CASSFTTDSYEQYF. The chain recombines TRBV5-1 with TRBJ2-5, with D possibly being TRBD1 (5 bases). Judging by the DNA end, TRBJ2-7 fits better; the J call may be wrong. This CDR3 spans 14 amino acids. Germline CDR1 and CDR2: SGHRS and YFSETQ.

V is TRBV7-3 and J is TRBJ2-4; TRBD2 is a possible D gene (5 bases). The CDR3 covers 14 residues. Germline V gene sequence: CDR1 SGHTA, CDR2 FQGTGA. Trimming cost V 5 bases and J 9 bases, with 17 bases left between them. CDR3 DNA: TGTGCCAGCAGCCCCACGGGTGGGGAGCTCATTCAGTACTTC. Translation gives CASSPTGGELIQYF.

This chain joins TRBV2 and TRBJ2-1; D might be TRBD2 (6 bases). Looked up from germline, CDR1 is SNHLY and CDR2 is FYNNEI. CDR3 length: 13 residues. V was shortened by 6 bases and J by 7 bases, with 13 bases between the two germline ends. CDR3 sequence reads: CASRLGTSNEQFF. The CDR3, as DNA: TGTGCCAGCAGACTCGGGACTTCTAATGAGCAGTTCTTC.

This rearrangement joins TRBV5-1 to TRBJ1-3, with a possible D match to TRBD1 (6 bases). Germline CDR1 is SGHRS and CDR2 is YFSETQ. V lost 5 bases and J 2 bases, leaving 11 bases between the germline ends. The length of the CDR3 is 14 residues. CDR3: CASRTGLTGNTIYF. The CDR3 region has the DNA TGCGCCAGCAGAACAGGGCTAACTGGAAACACCATATATTTT.

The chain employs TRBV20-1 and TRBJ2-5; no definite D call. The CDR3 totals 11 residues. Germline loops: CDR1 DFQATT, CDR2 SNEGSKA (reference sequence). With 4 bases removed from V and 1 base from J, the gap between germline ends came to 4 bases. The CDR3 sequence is CSATLQETQYF. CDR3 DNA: TGCAGTGCTACCCTCCAAGAGACCCAGTACTTC.

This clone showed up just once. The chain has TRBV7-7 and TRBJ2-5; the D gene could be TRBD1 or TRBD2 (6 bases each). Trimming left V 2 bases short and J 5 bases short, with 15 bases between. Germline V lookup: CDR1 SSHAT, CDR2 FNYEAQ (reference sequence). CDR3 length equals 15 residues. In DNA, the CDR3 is TGTGCCAGCAGCTTATCCAGGGGAGGACTGGAGACCCAGTACTTC. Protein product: CASSLSRGGLETQYF.